The sequence of this T cell receptor (beta chain) was determined in a study of glioma-infiltrating T cells. Points from the study as a whole: Very few CDR3 sequences were shared between tissue and blood. Non-neoplastic patients had below-expected tissue-blood divergence, while all gliomas exceeded expectation.

TCR alpha and beta CDR3 regions were amplified from RNA using iRepertoire nested multiplex PCR. One-step reverse transcription and amplification started from approximately 100-400 ng of tissue mRNA or PBMC total RNA. TCRdb itself ran the multiplex PCR reads through MiXCR, one entry per CDR3 protein. There are roughly 3,200 distinct CDR3 sequences in the sample; 80% to 90% occur only once, and 30% to 40% lies in the top ten. The germline V gene encodes CDR1 SEHNR and CDR2 FQNEAQ (reference sequence). The CDR3 is made up of 16 amino acids. V was pared by 5 bases and J by 0 bases, with 15 bases between. About this clonotype itself: What it recognizes is unknown. The size of this beta chain means little, since it is a stray read in a library made for alpha chains.

This sequence originates from a human donor with low-grade glioma or glioblastoma, undergoing nonglioma brain surgery, or in good health (not recorded which). V is TRBV7-9 and J is TRBJ2-3; no firm D call. The sample consisted of glioma tissue, nonneoplastic brain tissue, or PBMCs (not recorded which). The CDR3 DNA sequence: TGTGCCAGCAGCCTGCTGACCGTGACTAGCACAGATACGCAGTATTTT. Residues: CASSLLTVTSTDTQYF.